The 21 T cell receptor beta chains presented below share a single source sample, sequenced in a study of CD8+ T cells in alopecia areata. Extracted RNA was reverse transcribed into cDNA, the sequencing template. Using immunoSEQ multiplex PCR, the repertoire was profiled, and TCRdb retains in-frame clones only, with some absent. The sample shows tens of thousands of clones, 29% of them seen only once. Indicated treatment: oral pan-JAK inhibitor, 5-10 mg twice daily. Sample: CD8+ T cells sorted from blood, taken at week 4, from a patient treated with tofacitinib. These TCRs come from a human donor with alopecia areata.

DNA for the CDR3: TGTGCCTGGAGCGCCGGGGACCCGGAGGCTTTCTTT. Its translation is CAWSAGDPEAFF. The J gene is TRBJ1-1, the V gene TRBV30; the D gene is possibly TRBD1 (5 bases). The CDR3 is made up of 12 amino acids. Looked up from germline, CDR1 is GTSNPN and CDR2 is SVGIG (reference sequence). The V and J ends lost 3 bases and 11 bases respectively, with 16 bases between them.

The V call is TRBV19, the J call TRBJ1-2; D is possibly TRBD1 (5 bases). The CDR3 has 13 amino acids. V was trimmed by 7 bases and J by 3 bases, leaving 12 bases between them. Per the germline V gene, CDR1 is LNHDA and CDR2 is SQIVND (reference sequence). The CDR3 sequence: CASTNGAYYGYTF. The CDR3 DNA sequence: TGTGCCAGTACTAATGGGGCATACTATGGCTACACCTTC. Combining the CDR3 with reference TRBV19 and TRBJ1-2 gives the whole variable domain DGGITQSPKYLFRKEGQNVTLSCEQNLNHDAMYWYRQDPGQGLRLIYYSQIVNDFQKGDIAEGYSVSREKKESFPLTVTSAQKNPTAFYLCASTNGAYYGYTFGSGTRLTVV.

This chain joins TRBV28 and TRBJ1-1; D perhaps matches TRBD1 (5 bases). There are 13 residues in the CDR3. Looked up from germline, CDR1 is MDHEN and CDR2 is SYDVKM. V was shortened by 6 bases and J by 7 bases, with 15 bases between the two germline ends. CDR3 DNA sequence: TGTGCCAGCAGCCCCTCGGGGACCGTTGAAGCTTTCTTT. It translates to CASSPSGTVEAFF.

The V and J genes are TRBV7-2 and TRBJ2-1; D gene unclear. V lost 4 bases and J lost 4, with 8 bases in between. The germline CDR1 and CDR2 sequences are SGHTA and FQGNSA. The CDR3 totals 13 residues. CDR3 nucleotides: TGTGCCAGCAGCTCGACCCCATACAATGAGCAGTTCTTC. It specifies CASSSTPYNEQFF.

This clone was picked up a small number of times. The V and J genes are TRBV6-6 and TRBJ2-7, with 7 bases lining up with TRBD1. V was pared by 6 bases and J by 13 bases, with 12 bases of the junction left unmatched. Looked up from germline, CDR1 is MNHNY and CDR2 is SVGAGI (reference sequence). This CDR3 is built from 12 residues. CDR3 bases: TGTGCCAGCAGCCATGGTGGACAGGCCCCTTACTTC. It is translated as CASSHGGQAPYF.

The chain uses TRBV7-8 and TRBJ1-1, with 12 bases identical to TRBD1. The V gene's germline CDR1 is SGHVS and CDR2 FQNEAQ. The V and J ends lost 5 bases and 2 bases, in that order; junction bases with no gene match: 12. This CDR3 region has 18 residues. The CDR3: CASSNPRDRGRVNTEAFF. The CDR3, as DNA: TGTGCCAGCAGCAACCCCCGGGACAGGGGGCGCGTTAACACTGAAGCTTTCTTT.

This clone was seen a few times. The V and J genes are TRBV29-1 and TRBJ2-7, with TRBD2 matching over 8 bases. This CDR3 is 16 amino acids long. Germline V CDR1 and CDR2: SQVTM, ANQGSEA. V gave up 7 bases and J gave up 4 bases; unmatched junction bases: 18. The CDR3 sequence: CSAGRGGWQDGYEQYF. The CDR3, as DNA: TGCAGCGCCGGGAGGGGGGGTTGGCAGGATGGGTACGAGCAGTACTTC.

The chain employs TRBV29-1 and TRBJ2-1, with 8 bases identical to TRBD2. Germline V lookup: CDR1 SQVTM, CDR2 ANQGSEA. The junction had 12 bases not matched to a gene; V was cut back by 6 bases and J by 8 bases. The length of the CDR3 is 14 residues. The CDR3 region is CSVPPPGREYEQFF. CDR3 DNA: TGCAGCGTACCACCCCCCGGGAGGGAATATGAGCAGTTCTTC.

CDR3 residues: CASSPRTGHSNQPQHF. The CDR3 DNA reads TGTGCCAGCAGTCCTCGGACAGGCCATAGCAATCAGCCCCAGCATTTT. The chain employs TRBV27 and TRBJ1-5, with 7 nucleotides matching TRBD1. Per germline, CDR1 MNHEY and CDR2 SMNVEV (reference sequence). CDR3 size: 16 residues. V was clipped by 5 bases and J by 0 bases; unmatched bases: 7.

This clone occurred once. The chain carries TRBV12-5 and TRBJ2-2, with 14 bases matching TRBD2. Germline loops: CDR1 LGHNT, CDR2 FRNRAP. The CDR3 sequence is 20 residues long. With 5 bases clipped from V and 1 base from J, the junction kept 12 bases outside the gene matches. CDR3 loop: CASGPTTGTSGRLNTGELFF. CDR3 sequence (DNA): TGTGCTAGTGGTCCAACCACGGGGACTAGCGGGAGATTGAACACCGGGGAGCTGTTTTTT.

The chain combines TRBV7-9 with TRBJ2-5, with 8 bases lining up with TRBD1. The junction had 13 bases not matched to a gene; V was cut back by 5 bases and J by 5 bases. This CDR3 is 16 amino acids long. The germline V gene has CDR1 SEHNR and CDR2 FQNEAQ (reference sequence). The CDR3 is CASSRTGTGVRETQYF. The DNA of the CDR3 is TGTGCCAGCAGCCGTACCGGGACAGGTGTGAGGGAGACCCAGTACTTC.

This chain uses TRBV27 with TRBJ2-7; weak D call: TRBD1 (6 bases). CDR3 size: 14 residues. Germline values: CDR1 MNHEY, CDR2 SMNVEV (reference sequence). V lost 2 bases and J lost 4, with 12 bases in between. The CDR3 DNA reads as TGTGCCAGCAGTTTAGCGGACAGAGTATACGAGCAGTACTTC. Encoded protein: CASSLADRVYEQYF.

This clone was seen only a few times. This chain joins TRBV2 and TRBJ2-1, with TRBD2 identical over 8 bases. Germline-derived CDR1 and CDR2 are SNHLY and FYNNEI. This CDR3 is 15 amino acids long. J lost 0 bases, V lost 7 bases, and 5 bases had no gene match. DNA of the CDR3: TGTGCCAGCAATCCCGGGAGGGTCTCCTACAATGAGCAGTTCTTC. Its protein is CASNPGRVSYNEQFF.

V gene TRBV25-1 combines with J gene TRBJ2-7; D is perhaps TRBD1 or TRBD2 (6 bases each). Trimming removed 2 bases from V and 3 bases from J, with 14 bases in between. Germline-derived CDR1 and CDR2 are MGHDK and SYGVNS. The CDR3 contains 15 residues. DNA of the CDR3: TGTGCCAGCAGTGAAAGAGGGGGACTGCACTACGAGCAGTACTTC. Amino acid sequence: CASSERGGLHYEQYF.

CDR3 sequence: CSVERQGNIQYF. CDR3 nucleotides: TGCAGCGTTGAGCGACAAGGAAACATTCAGTACTTC. V is TRBV29-1 and J is TRBJ2-4; D remains unclear. Trimming took 3 bases from V and 6 from J, leaving 9 bases between them. CDR1 is SQVTM, CDR2 ANQGSEA, per germline. The CDR3 extends over 12 amino acids. The full variable domain, its missing parts supplied by reference TRBV29-1 and TRBJ2-4, is SAVISQKPSRDICQRGTSLTIQCQVDSQVTMMFWYRQQPGQSLTLIATANQGSEATYESGFVIDKFPISRPNLTFSTLTVSNMSPEDSSIYLCSVERQGNIQYFGAGTRLSVL.

The genes are TRBV30 and TRBJ1-6, with TRBD1 identical over 10 bases. There are 14 residues in the CDR3. Trimming took 1 base from V and 13 from J; bases not matched to a gene: 7. Germline assignment: CDR1 GTSNPN and CDR2 SVGIG (reference sequence). CDR3 nucleotide sequence: TGTGCCTGGAGTGGAGGGACAGGGGAGATTCCCCTCCACTTT. This gives the protein CAWSGGTGEIPLHF.

In this sample, this clone turned up a few times. The rearrangement joins TRBV29-1 to TRBJ2-2; D is unresolved. From germline, CDR1 is SQVTM and CDR2 ANQGSEA. CDR3 length equals 11 residues. The germline V and J ends were trimmed by 4 bases and 6 bases, with 6 bases remaining between them. CDR3 sequence: CSVVGSGELFF. The CDR3 DNA is TGCAGCGTTGTAGGGTCCGGGGAGCTGTTTTTT.

V and J are TRBV29-1 and TRBJ2-7; D is unclear. The V end lost 6 bases, the J end lost 3 bases, and 9 bases lay between the germline ends. Germline V CDR1 and CDR2: SQVTM, ANQGSEA. The length of the CDR3 is 11 residues. The CDR3 DNA reads TGCAGCGTGAGGACGGTCTACGAGCAGTACTTC. It is translated as CSVRTVYEQYF.

The chain joins TRBV19 to TRBJ2-2; D gene uncertain. The CDR3 is 15 amino acids. The V gene lost 1 base and the J gene lost 3 bases, with 9 bases spanning the gap. Germline CDR1 reads LNHDA; CDR2 reads SQIVND (reference sequence). The CDR3 coding sequence is TGTGCCAGTAGTATAGTAGGAACAGACACCGGGGAGCTGTTTTTT. Translated, it gives CASSIVGTDTGELFF.

This chain joins TRBV29-1 and TRBJ1-2; D unresolved. The CDR3 runs to 8 residues. Germline V gene lookup returns CDR1 SQVTM and CDR2 ANQGSEA. Trimming took off 3 bases at V and 7 bases at J, with 0 bases between the two ends. In DNA form, the CDR3 reads TGCAGCGTTGATGGCTACACCTTC. This encodes CSVDGYTF.

This clone was counted between two and nine times. This chain joins TRBV2 and TRBJ2-6, with 7 bases identical to TRBD1. This CDR3 region has 18 residues. J was trimmed by 0 bases and V by 7 bases; bases with no gene match: 12. Per the germline V gene, CDR1 is SNHLY and CDR2 is FYNNEI. This CDR3 is CASKTDPGQNSGANVLTF. The CDR3 DNA reads TGTGCCAGCAAGACCGATCCGGGACAGAACTCTGGGGCCAACGTCCTGACTTTC.